This is a list of T cell receptor beta chains from one sample in a study of cytomegalovirus exposure and HLA in healthy donors. The repertoire was sequenced with immunoSEQ multiplex PCR; TCRdb's copy has only in-frame clones and lacks some. The sample consists of almost 75,000 clones, 70% to 90% of them appearing once. The sequenced material came from PBMCs. The receptors were sampled from a young man in good health and CMV-seronegative. CDR3s include the opening cysteine and the closing phenylalanine or tryptophan. Fields, in order: clone size, V gene, J gene, D gene, CDR3 protein, CDR3 DNA. A D gene is named only where the DNA matches it firmly. Some rows mark clone size as missing; the rest say once, few, many or name a class of expanded clone.

many	TRBV18	TRBJ2-2	NA	CASSPDRNTGELFF	TGTGCCAGCTCACCAGACAGGAACACCGGGGAGCTGTTTTTT
NA	TRBV29-1	TRBJ1-4	NA	CSVNAQTSTNEKLFF	TGCAGCGTCAACGCACAGACGTCAACTAATGAAAAACTGTTTTTT
NA	TRBV5-1	TRBJ1-1	NA	CASSLAQNGLEAFF	TGCGCCAGCAGCTTGGCACAGAATGGCCTTGAAGCTTTCTTT
NA	TRBV5-1	TRBJ1-3	NA	CASSLGDSSGNTIYF	TGCGCCAGCAGCTTAGGGGATAGCTCTGGAAACACCATATATTTT
few	TRBV6-6	TRBJ1-4	NA	CASSYEVGRTNEKLFF	TGTGCCAGCAGTTACGAGGTCGGCCGCACTAATGAAAAACTGTTTTTT
NA	TRBV11-1	TRBJ2-2	NA	CASSFSGREGTGELFF	TGTGCCAGCAGCTTTTCAGGCAGGGAAGGCACCGGGGAGCTGTTTTTT
NA	TRBV5-1	TRBJ1-1	TRBD1	CASRTGVTMNTEAFF	TGCGCCAGCAGAACAGGGGTAACCATGAACACTGAAGCTTTCTTT
NA	TRBV4-1	TRBJ2-1	TRBD2	CASSSARVLAGGPSSYNEQFF	TGCGCCAGCAGCTCCGCTCGGGTGCTAGCGGGGGGACCAAGCTCCTACAATGAGCAGTTCTTC
NA	TRBV5-1	TRBJ2-2	TRBD1	CASSRRTGVRWTGAGTGELFF	TGCGCCAGCAGCCGAAGGACAGGGGTGAGATGGACGGGAGCCGGCACCGGGGAGCTGTTTTTT
NA	TRBV6-5	TRBJ2-1	TRBD2	CASSPGLATYNEQFF	TGTGCCAGCAGTCCCGGACTAGCGACCTACAATGAGCAGTTCTTC
once	TRBV27	TRBJ2-5	NA	CASGLPLTTQYF	TGTGCCAGCGGACTGCCCCTAACGACCCAGTACTTC
NA	TRBV6-5	TRBJ2-2	TRBD2	CASKTSREGGELFF	TGTGCCAGCAAGACCTCTCGGGAGGGCGGGGAGCTGTTTTTT
NA	TRBV5-4	TRBJ2-1	TRBD2	CASSSRDYSYNEQFF	TGTGCCAGCAGTTCCCGGGACTACTCCTACAATGAGCAGTTCTTC
NA	TRBV7-2	TRBJ1-1	TRBD1	CASSASRDRDGKAFF	TGTGCCAGCAGCGCCTCCCGGGACAGGGATGGGAAAGCTTTCTTT
NA	TRBV7-8	TRBJ1-1	TRBD1	CASSLETGTTEAFF	TGTGCCAGCAGCTTAGAGACAGGGACCACTGAAGCTTTCTTT
NA	TRBV9	TRBJ2-2	TRBD2	CASSLPGLAAANTGELFF	TGTGCCAGCAGCCTTCCCGGACTAGCGGCAGCTAACACCGGGGAGCTGTTTTTT
NA	TRBV28	TRBJ1-2	NA	CATYSTQERWGYTF	TGTGCCACTTACTCGACTCAAGAACGTTGGGGCTACACCTTC
NA	TRBV19	TRBJ2-1	TRBD2	CASSGLAGVRHEQFF	TGTGCCAGTAGCGGACTAGCGGGAGTTAGGCATGAGCAGTTCTTC
once	TRBV5-1	TRBJ1-4	NA	CASSLDRAATNEKLFF	TGCGCCAGCAGCTTGGACAGGGCTGCAACTAATGAAAAACTGTTTTTT
NA	TRBV5-4	TRBJ2-3	NA	CASSPEVYTDTQYF	TGTGCCAGCAGCCCCGAGGTTTACACAGATACGCAGTATTTT
NA	TRBV15	TRBJ1-6	TRBD1	CATSRENRGGSPLHF	TGTGCCACCAGCAGAGAGAACAGGGGAGGTTCACCCCTCCACTTT
NA	TRBV18	TRBJ1-2	NA	CASSAPTHGFWFSSGYTF	TGTGCCAGCTCTGCCCCCACGCACGGGTTTTGGTTCTCGAGTGGCTACACCTTC
NA	TRBV13	TRBJ1-5	NA	CASSLAPGPQPQHF	TGTGCCAGCAGCTTAGCGCCAGGGCCCCAGCCCCAGCATTTT
NA	TRBV27	TRBJ1-5	NA	CASSPNRGNQPQHF	TGTGCCAGCTCCCCTAACCGGGGCAATCAGCCCCAGCATTTT
NA	TRBV4-3	TRBJ1-2	TRBD1	CASSQDDRAVDYGYTF	TGCGCCAGCAGCCAAGATGACAGGGCTGTTGACTATGGCTACACCTTC
NA	TRBV14	TRBJ1-2	TRBD1	CASSQEGGTALSNYGYTF	TGTGCCAGCAGCCAAGAAGGAGGGACAGCACTATCAAACTATGGCTACACCTTC
NA	TRBV5-1	TRBJ1-1	NA	CASTPIPERKSDTEAFF	TGCGCCAGCACCCCTATACCCGAGAGAAAGTCGGACACTGAAGCTTTCTTT
NA	TRBV30	TRBJ1-1	TRBD1	CAWSAPGTGEVGTNTEAFF	TGTGCCTGGAGCGCTCCCGGGACAGGGGAAGTTGGGACGAACACTGAAGCTTTCTTT
NA	TRBV27	TRBJ2-3	NA	CASTSSGDTQYF	TGTGCCAGCACCTCCTCGGGGGATACGCAGTATTTT
once	TRBV9	TRBJ2-1	TRBD2	CASSAEGSGNFDEQFF	TGTGCCAGCAGCGCCGAGGGTAGCGGGAACTTCGATGAGCAGTTCTTC
NA	TRBV7-9	TRBJ1-3	NA	CASRLERISGNTIYF	TGTGCCAGCAGACTTGAGCGGATCTCTGGAAACACCATATATTTT
NA	TRBV4-1	TRBJ2-7	NA	CASSQEKILARRNYYEQYF	TGCGCCAGCAGCCAAGAAAAAATTCTAGCTAGGCGGAATTACTACGAGCAGTACTTC
NA	TRBV5-1	TRBJ1-2	TRBD1	CASSPKRDREQGGYTF	TGCGCCAGCAGCCCGAAGAGGGACAGGGAGCAGGGTGGCTACACCTTC
NA	TRBV15	TRBJ2-7	NA	CATSSGGTLGFYEQYF	TGTGCCACCAGCAGTGGGGGGACTTTAGGGTTCTACGAGCAGTACTTC
NA	TRBV7-9	TRBJ2-3	TRBD1	CASSQQGAYSDTQYF	TGTGCCAGCAGCCAACAGGGGGCATACTCAGATACGCAGTATTTT
few	TRBV18	TRBJ2-5	TRBD1	CASSDRDRGQETQYF	TGTGCCAGCTCAGACCGGGACAGGGGGCAGGAGACCCAGTACTTC
NA	TRBV6-5	TRBJ1-5	NA	CASSYSGVNQPQHF	TGTGCCAGCAGTTACTCGGGAGTCAATCAGCCCCAGCATTTT
NA	TRBV19	TRBJ1-4	TRBD1	CASRPDREGTNEKLFF	TGTGCCAGTAGACCGGACAGGGAGGGCACTAATGAAAAACTGTTTTTT
NA	TRBV6-5	TRBJ2-1	TRBD2	CASIQDSGGNEQFF	TGTGCCAGCATTCAAGATTCGGGGGGAAATGAGCAGTTCTTC
NA	TRBV4-3	TRBJ1-2	NA	CASSQDDSLYYGYTF	TGCGCCAGCAGCCAAGATGACAGCCTGTACTATGGCTACACCTTC
NA	TRBV15	TRBJ1-4	TRBD1	CATSGLETGGEKLFF	TGTGCCACCAGCGGACTCGAGACAGGGGGTGAAAAACTGTTTTTT
NA	TRBV28	TRBJ1-1	NA	CAIWGEMNTEAFF	TGTGCCATCTGGGGAGAAATGAACACTGAAGCTTTCTTT
NA	TRBV6-5	TRBJ2-1	NA	CASSYLGGPNVGEQFF	TGTGCCAGCAGTTACTTGGGGGGGCCGAATGTGGGTGAGCAGTTCTTC
NA	TRBV6-5	TRBJ1-2	NA	CASRTGRNYGYTF	TGTGCCAGCAGAACAGGAAGAAACTATGGCTACACCTTC
NA	TRBV4-1	TRBJ2-5	NA	CASSQFQLETQYF	TGCGCCAGCAGCCAATTCCAACTGGAGACCCAGTACTTC
once	TRBV10-3	TRBJ2-1	TRBD2	CAISVSSSGNNEQFF	TGTGCCATCAGTGTAAGTTCTAGCGGAAACAATGAGCAGTTCTTC
once	TRBV18	TRBJ2-3	NA	CASSSTRPTQYF	TGTGCCAGCTCATCGACTAGACCTACGCAGTATTTT
NA	TRBV19	TRBJ1-2	TRBD1	CASTQPERDRMFYTF	TGTGCCAGTACCCAACCGGAAAGGGACAGGATGTTCTACACCTTC
NA	TRBV19	TRBJ1-3	TRBD1	CASRTGGSGNTIYF	TGTGCCAGTAGGACAGGGGGCTCTGGAAACACCATATATTTT
NA	TRBV2	TRBJ1-5	NA	CASRDTLQPQHF	TGTGCCAGCAGGGACACTCTTCAGCCCCAGCATTTT